Listed below are T cell receptor beta chains from one sample, sequenced in a study of OX40 agonist ivuxolimab in advanced cancers. Data came from immunoSEQ multiplex PCR; TCRdb stores just in-frame clones and leaves some out. The sample includes 55,000 to 65,000 clones, 70% to 90% of them seen just once. The input for sequencing was CD4+ or CD8+ T cells sorted from blood, taken in a trial of the OX40 agonist ivuxolimab. These receptors came from an adult with an advanced solid tumor such as melanoma, head and neck, liver or kidney cancer. The CDR3 runs from the conserved cysteine through the conserved F or W. The D gene is left open where the match is weak. Expanded clones get a size class; other rows say once, few or many, or leave the size out.

size: NA
J: TRBJ1-6
V: TRBV2
D: NA
DNA: TGTGCCAGCTCACCCTCAGGGACACAGTATAATTCACCCCTCCACTTT
CDR3: CASSPSGTQYNSPLHF

size: NA
J: TRBJ2-7
V: TRBV18
D: TRBD1
DNA: TGTGCCAGCACCACCTCCGCGACAGGGGGTTACGAGCAGTACTTC
CDR3: CASTTSATGGYEQYF

size: NA
J: TRBJ2-1
V: TRBV9
D: TRBD2
DNA: TGTGCCAGCAGCGTACTAGCGGCTACCCGCAATGAGCAGTTCTTC
CDR3: CASSVLAATRNEQFF

size: NA
J: TRBJ2-3
V: TRBV18
D: TRBD1
DNA: TGTGCCAGCTCACCCGCCCCAGGGGGCAGGGGTGGCACAGATACGCAGTATTTT
CDR3: CASSPAPGGRGGTDTQYF

size: NA
J: TRBJ1-2
V: TRBV6-6
D: TRBD1
DNA: TGTGCCAGCAGTTTCCCCGGGACAGGGGGCTATGGCTACACCTTC
CDR3: CASSFPGTGGYGYTF

size: NA
J: TRBJ1-1
V: TRBV2
D: NA
DNA: TGTGCCAGCAGTGTTTGGGCGGGGGGCACTGAAGCTTTCTTT
CDR3: CASSVWAGGTEAFF

size: NA
J: TRBJ1-2
V: TRBV7-2
D: NA
DNA: TGTGCCAGCAGCGCAACCCACAGGAAAGTTAACTATGGCTACACCTTC
CDR3: CASSATHRKVNYGYTF

size: NA
J: TRBJ1-1
V: TRBV29-1
D: TRBD1
DNA: TGCAGCGTCGAAGCAGGACAGGGGCTAGGGGCTTTCTTT
CDR3: CSVEAGQGLGAFF

size: NA
J: TRBJ1-4
V: TRBV6-1
D: TRBD1
DNA: TGTGCCAGCAGTACGAGACAGGGATCTAATGAAAAACTGTTTTTT
CDR3: CASSTRQGSNEKLFF

size: NA
J: TRBJ1-5
V: TRBV27
D: NA
DNA: TGTGCCAGCAGTTCCGCAGCGGGTAATCAGCCCCAGCATTTT
CDR3: CASSSAAGNQPQHF

size: NA
J: TRBJ2-2
V: TRBV7-9
D: TRBD2
DNA: TGTGCCAGCAGCTCCGGGGGGCGTAGCGGGGAGATCACCGGGGAGCTGTTTTTT
CDR3: CASSSGGRSGEITGELFF

size: NA
J: TRBJ2-5
V: TRBV19
D: TRBD1
DNA: TGTGCCAGTAGTCCCTGGGACAGCAACCAAGAGACCCAGTACTTC
CDR3: CASSPWDSNQETQYF

size: NA
J: TRBJ1-4
V: TRBV5-1
D: NA
DNA: TGCGCCAGCAGCTTGTCAGCAACTAATGAAAAACTGTTTTTT
CDR3: CASSLSATNEKLFF

size: NA
J: TRBJ1-5
V: TRBV19
D: NA
DNA: TGTGCCAGTACCCCTTATAGTGCCAGGGCCCCCAATCAGCCCCAGCATTTT
CDR3: CASTPYSARAPNQPQHF

size: NA
J: TRBJ2-5
V: TRBV7-2
D: NA
DNA: TGTGCCAGCAGCCTCACGCCACAAGAGACCCAGTACTTC
CDR3: CASSLTPQETQYF

size: once
J: TRBJ1-4
V: TRBV21-1
D: NA
DNA: TGTGCCAGCAGCAAAGAGGAGGGCGAAAAACTGTTTTTT
CDR3: CASSKEEGEKLFF

size: NA
J: TRBJ2-2
V: TRBV19
D: TRBD1
DNA: TGTGCCAGTAGTATCGCCAGGGGGAGCTGGGAGCTGTTTTTT
CDR3: CASSIARGSWELFF

size: NA
J: TRBJ1-1
V: TRBV6-5
D: NA
DNA: TGTGCCAGCAGTTACGACATGAACACTGAAGCTTTCTTT
CDR3: CASSYDMNTEAFF

size: NA
J: TRBJ1-4
V: TRBV7-9
D: NA
DNA: TGTGCCAGCAGCTCCGACGTCCGGGGGTATAATGAAAAACTGTTTTTT
CDR3: CASSSDVRGYNEKLFF

size: NA
J: TRBJ2-1
V: TRBV6-1
D: NA
DNA: TGTGCCAGCGCGAAGGACTACAATGAGCAGTTCTTC
CDR3: CASAKDYNEQFF

size: NA
J: TRBJ2-6
V: TRBV9
D: NA
DNA: TGTGCCAGCAGCACGACAGGACTCTCTGGGGCCAACGTCCTGACTTTC
CDR3: CASSTTGLSGANVLTF

size: few
J: TRBJ1-5
V: TRBV18
D: NA
DNA: TGTGCCAGCTCACACCAGGGTCAGGGCAATCAGCCCCAGCATTTT
CDR3: CASSHQGQGNQPQHF

size: NA
J: TRBJ2-5
V: TRBV19
D: TRBD2
DNA: TGTGCCAGTAGTATCCGTAGCGGGGGGGCCGGAGAGACCCAGTACTTC
CDR3: CASSIRSGGAGETQYF

size: NA
J: TRBJ1-1
V: TRBV5-1
D: NA
DNA: TGCGCCAGCAGCTTGGGCCCGCCCTCGGGCACTGAAGCTTTCTTT
CDR3: CASSLGPPSGTEAFF

size: NA
J: TRBJ2-5
V: TRBV5-4
D: TRBD2
DNA: TGTGCCAGCAGCCCCAGCGGGGCCCAAGAGACCCAGTACTTC
CDR3: CASSPSGAQETQYF

size: once
J: TRBJ2-3
V: TRBV7-2
D: NA
DNA: TGTGCCAGCAGCTGGAGCACAGATACGCAGTATTTT
CDR3: CASSWSTDTQYF

size: NA
J: TRBJ1-4
V: TRBV7-9
D: NA
DNA: TGTGCCAGCAGCCTACGGACAGAGCTAGGTGAAAAACTGTTTTTT
CDR3: CASSLRTELGEKLFF

size: NA
J: TRBJ1-2
V: TRBV4-1
D: TRBD1
DNA: TGCGCCAGCAGCCAAGACCAGGGGGGCTATGGCTACACCTTC
CDR3: CASSQDQGGYGYTF

size: NA
J: TRBJ2-2
V: TRBV7-6
D: NA
DNA: TGTGCCAGCAGATATCGGACGGGGAACACCGGGGAGCTGTTTTTT
CDR3: CASRYRTGNTGELFF

size: NA
J: TRBJ1-2
V: TRBV6-1
D: TRBD1
DNA: TGTGCCAGCAGTGATCTAGTACGGACAGGGGGTCCCCGGTCCTATGGCTACACCTTC
CDR3: CASSDLVRTGGPRSYGYTF

size: NA
J: TRBJ1-5
V: TRBV30
D: NA
DNA: TGTGCCTGGAGTGGGGGGGGAAATCAGCCCCAGCATTTT
CDR3: CAWSGGGNQPQHF

size: NA
J: TRBJ2-7
V: TRBV19
D: TRBD1
DNA: TGTGCCAGTAGTCCCACCGACAGGGTGGTCTACGAGCAGTACTTC
CDR3: CASSPTDRVVYEQYF

size: few
J: TRBJ1-2
V: TRBV7-2
D: NA
DNA: TGTGCCAGCAGCTCCTGGCCCTACTATGGCTACACCTTC
CDR3: CASSSWPYYGYTF

size: NA
J: TRBJ1-1
V: TRBV18
D: NA
DNA: TGTGCCAGCACACAGGCCCTTGGGACTGAAGCTTTCTTT
CDR3: CASTQALGTEAFF

size: once
J: TRBJ2-3
V: TRBV7-9
D: NA
DNA: TGTGCCAGCAGCTTAGTTACGACAGCAGCAGATACGCAGTATTTT
CDR3: CASSLVTTAADTQYF

size: once
J: TRBJ1-1
V: TRBV18
D: TRBD1
DNA: TGTGCCAGCTCACGACAGGGGTTGAACACTGAAGCTTTCTTT
CDR3: CASSRQGLNTEAFF

size: NA
J: TRBJ1-2
V: TRBV9
D: NA
DNA: TGTGCCAGCAGCGCCCCCCGGGGGCGAGCTAACTATGGCTACACCTTC
CDR3: CASSAPRGRANYGYTF